A selection of T cell receptor beta chains follows, all from one sample in a study of metastatic and nonmetastatic thyroid tumors. With MiXCR, TCRdb called clones anew from the PCR reads. The sample yields roughly 20,000 clones, about a third seen once. Sequenced sample: tumor tissue. These receptors all stem from a female donor with papillary thyroid cancer or a benign thyroid nodule (not recorded which). Some clones in this sample may be carry-over from other donors' samples. The CDR3 runs from the conserved cysteine through the conserved F or W. A D gene is named only where the DNA matches it firmly. The listing skips clone size in some rows; elsewhere it reads once, few, many or a size class.

J gene,V gene,D gene,clone size,CDR3 protein,CDR3 DNA
TRBJ1-3,TRBV28,TRBD1,medium-sized,CASRHGQGQRNTIYF,TGTGCCAGCAGACACGGACAGGGGCAACGAAACACCATATATTTT
TRBJ2-1,TRBV20-1,-,many,CSASPQGQGNEQFF,TGCAGTGCTAGTCCCCAGGGTCAGGGCAATGAGCAGTTCTTC
TRBJ2-4,TRBV9,-,few,CASSGSNDHQYF,TGTGCCAGCAGCGGGAGCAACGACCACCAGTACTTC
TRBJ2-3,TRBV20-1,TRBD2,-,CSAVVAGASTDTQYF,TGCAGTGCAGTCGTAGCGGGCGCTAGCACAGATACGCAGTATTTT
TRBJ2-5,TRBV4-1,-,medium-sized,CASSPLGWKIQETQYF,TGCGCCAGCAGCCCCCTTGGGTGGAAAATCCAAGAGACCCAGTACTTC
TRBJ1-5,TRBV12-3/TRBV12-4,-,medium-sized,CASSSRGAQHF,TGTGCCAGCAGCTCCCGTGGGGCCCAGCATTTT
TRBJ2-2,TRBV9,-,-,CASSVGRANTGELFF,TGTGCCAGCAGCGTAGGTAGGGCGAACACCGGGGAGCTGTTTTTT
TRBJ2-1,TRBV19,-,many,CASSIVAMGSSYNEQFF,TGTGCCAGTAGTATAGTAGCAATGGGGAGCTCCTACAATGAGCAGTTCTTC
TRBJ2-1,TRBV7-2,-,medium-sized,CASSPFKGGDEQFF,TGTGCCAGCAGCCCCTTCAAGGGTGGCGATGAGCAGTTCTTC
TRBJ2-7,TRBV27,TRBD1,-,CASSLTGTYEQYF,TGTGCCAGCAGTTTGACAGGGACCTACGAGCAGTACTTC
TRBJ1-1,TRBV6-1,TRBD1,few,CASTLTGAVTEAFF,TGTGCCAGCACCTTAACAGGGGCCGTCACTGAAGCTTTCTTT
TRBJ2-5,TRBV20-1,TRBD2,many,CSETGRGQETQYF,TGCAGTGAGACCGGGAGGGGCCAAGAGACCCAGTACTTC
TRBJ2-7,TRBV12-3/TRBV12-4,TRBD1,medium-sized,CASSLGGQGDEQYF,TGTGCCAGCAGTTTAGGTGGACAGGGAGACGAGCAGTACTTC
TRBJ2-3,TRBV28,-,-,CASSFAGALWSPTDTQYF,TGTGCCAGCAGTTTTGCAGGGGCGTTATGGTCCCCCACAGATACGCAGTATTTT
TRBJ2-2,TRBV12-3/TRBV12-4,TRBD2,many,CASSLAGGGANTGELFF,TGTGCCAGCAGTCTAGCGGGAGGGGGGGCGAACACCGGGGAGCTGTTTTTT
TRBJ1-2,TRBV18,-,-,CASSPTVGGQGYTF,TGTGCCAGCTCACCCACAGTTGGGGGGCAGGGCTACACCTTC
TRBJ1-6,TRBV6-1,-,-,CASSFDQGLDSPLHF,TGTGCCAGCAGTTTTGATCAGGGGTTAGATTCACCCCTCCACTTT
TRBJ1-5,TRBV6-1,-,-,CASSRYVLQGSNQPQHF,TGTGCCAGCAGTAGATACGTTTTACAGGGTAGCAATCAGCCCCAGCATTTT
TRBJ2-7,TRBV20-1,TRBD2,-,CSAGYGTSMGEQYF,TGCAGTGCGGGTTACGGGACTAGCATGGGCGAGCAGTACTTC
TRBJ1-6,TRBV7-8,TRBD1,-,CASSPLRDRASPLHF,TGTGCCAGCAGCCCCCTCCGGGACAGGGCATCACCCCTCCACTTT
TRBJ2-1,TRBV2,-,few,CASKWESNREGFF,TGTGCCAGCAAATGGGAGAGTAATCGAGAGGGGTTCTTC
TRBJ1-2,TRBV27,TRBD1,-,CASSLLGQVPYGYTF,TGTGCCAGCAGTTTATTGGGACAGGTCCCTTATGGCTACACCTTC
TRBJ1-2,TRBV7-8,-,-,CASSPRTGVNFGDTF,TGTGCCAGCAGCCCGCGGACGGGAGTTAACTTTGGCGACACCTTC
TRBJ2-7,TRBV20-1,TRBD1,-,CSARALGRDSEQYF,TGCAGTGCTAGAGCCCTCGGCCGGGACAGCGAGCAGTACTTC
TRBJ2-5,TRBV13,-,-,CASSPEAGQQETQYF,TGTGCCAGCAGCCCGGAGGCGGGACAGCAAGAGACCCAGTACTTC
TRBJ2-7,TRBV6-1,-,few,CASSLFSQEPYEQYF,TGTGCCAGCAGCCTTTTTTCACAGGAGCCATACGAGCAGTACTTC
TRBJ1-2,TRBV28,-,few,CASSREGNRYTF,TGTGCCAGCAGTCGCGAGGGGAATCGCTACACCTTC
TRBJ1-3,TRBV10-1,TRBD1,-,CASSEYPQGQGSGNTIYF,TGCGCCAGCAGTGAGTATCCGCAGGGACAGGGTTCTGGAAACACCATATATTTT
TRBJ2-1,TRBV19,TRBD2,many,CASSGGRLADSYNEQFF,TGTGCCAGTAGTGGGGGCCGACTAGCGGATTCCTACAATGAGCAGTTCTTC
TRBJ2-3,TRBV30,TRBD2,-,CAWDGGLKDTQYF,TGTGCCTGGGACGGGGGGTTGAAAGATACGCAGTATTTT
TRBJ2-1,TRBV18,TRBD1,medium-sized,CASSGQGKNNEQFF,TGTGCCAGCTCAGGACAGGGGAAGAACAATGAGCAGTTCTTC
TRBJ1-5,TRBV4-1,-,-,CASSQDRGGWQPQHF,TGCGCCAGCAGCCAAGATAGGGGGGGTTGGCAGCCCCAGCATTTT
TRBJ1-1,TRBV12-3/TRBV12-4,-,few,CASSFNGPFLEAFF,TGTGCCAGCAGTTTTAACGGCCCCTTCCTAGAAGCTTTCTTT
TRBJ1-3,TRBV11-3,TRBD1,-,CASSPGQGQGNTIYF,TGTGCCAGCAGCCCAGGACAGGGGCAAGGAAACACCATATATTTT
TRBJ2-3,TRBV11-2,TRBD2,-,CASSSGGRELGTDTQYF,TGTGCCAGCAGCTCCGGTGGGCGGGAGCTGGGGACAGATACGCAGTATTTT
TRBJ2-2,TRBV7-6,TRBD2,-,CASSLGAGGSPLTGELFF,TGTGCCAGCAGCTTAGGGGCGGGAGGGAGTCCTTTGACCGGGGAGCTGTTTTTT
TRBJ2-1,TRBV11-3,-,-,CASSLVELSNEQFF,TGTGCCAGCAGCTTAGTCGAGCTTTCCAATGAGCAGTTCTTC
TRBJ2-2,TRBV7-3,-,-,CASSLGSGELFF,TGTGCCAGCAGCTTGGGGTCCGGGGAGCTGTTTTTT
TRBJ2-2,TRBV24-1,-,-,CATGPPRDTTGELFF,TGTGCCACTGGGCCCCCCCGGGACACCACCGGGGAGCTGTTTTTT
TRBJ1-6,TRBV20-1,-,-,CSAGGRGYNSPLHF,TGCAGTGCTGGGGGCAGGGGCTATAATTCACCCCTCCACTTT
TRBJ2-1,TRBV30,TRBD2,-,CAWSNGGGLEDEQFF,TGTGCCTGGAGTAACGGGGGGGGACTTGAGGATGAGCAGTTCTTC
TRBJ2-7,TRBV6-5,TRBD2,few,CASSYGEGESYEQYF,TGTGCCAGCAGTTACGGGGAGGGTGAGAGCTACGAGCAGTACTTC
TRBJ2-7,TRBV13,-,-,CASSSDGPSYEQYF,TGTGCCAGCAGCTCGGACGGCCCCTCCTACGAGCAGTACTTC
TRBJ2-5,TRBV3-1,-,-,CASSQDTRGTQYF,TGTGCCAGCAGCCAAGATACTAGAGGTACCCAGTACTTC
TRBJ2-1,TRBV4-2,TRBD2,-,CASSPGLAGGSHIGEQFF,TGTGCCAGCAGCCCGGGACTAGCGGGAGGGTCCCATATTGGTGAGCAGTTCTTC
TRBJ2-5,TRBV12-3/TRBV12-4,-,-,CASSLGDVETQYF,TGTGCCAGCAGTTTAGGAGATGTGGAGACCCAGTACTTC
TRBJ1-6,TRBV19,-,few,CASNPGLTNSPLHF,TGTGCCAGTAACCCAGGACTAACAAATTCACCCCTCCACTTT
TRBJ1-5,TRBV30,-,-,CAWSVKARQPQHF,TGTGCCTGGAGTGTAAAGGCTCGTCAGCCCCAGCATTTT
TRBJ2-7,TRBV2,-,-,CASSERNYEQYF,TGTGCCAGCAGTGAGAGGAACTACGAGCAGTACTTC